The 30 T cell receptor beta chains listed next were all sequenced from one sample in a study of PD-1 blockade in classical Hodgkin lymphoma. The method was immunoSEQ multiplex PCR; TCRdb's version includes in-frame clones alone and lacks a portion of them. The sample consists of approximately 10,000 clones, about 85% of them appearing once. No patient escaped relapse after autologous stem cell transplantation, and brentuximab vedotin exposure varied. The input for sequencing was peripheral blood mononuclear cells (PBMCs), taken at baseline. These receptors came from a human donor with classical Hodgkin lymphoma.

The gene calls are TRBV6-5 and TRBJ2-1; possibly TRBD1 for D (6 bases). The CDR3 extends over 14 amino acids. Trimming pared 4 bases from V and 4 bases from J, leaving 11 bases between. Germline V gene lookup returns CDR1 MNHEY and CDR2 SVGAGI. In DNA, the CDR3 is TGTGCCAGCAGTTTCCCGGGACAATACAATGAGCAGTTCTTC. It codes for CASSFPGQYNEQFF.

This clone occurred once. This chain joins TRBV19 and TRBJ2-1; weak D call: TRBD2 (6 bases). Trimming stripped 7 bases from V and 5 bases from J, with 15 bases between. This CDR3 is built from 14 residues. The germline V gene encodes CDR1 LNHDA and CDR2 SQIVND (reference sequence). The CDR3 protein is CASKGRDLDNEQFF. In DNA form, the CDR3 reads TGTGCCAGTAAGGGGCGGGACTTAGACAATGAGCAGTTCTTC.

The chain recombines TRBV9 with TRBJ2-5; 9 bases line up with TRBD1. The J call is in doubt because the DNA end fits TRBJ2-7 better. The CDR3 spans 15 residues. Germline V gene sequence: CDR1 SGDLS, CDR2 YYNGEE. Here the CDR3 reads CASSEGGQGSYEQYF. For the CDR3, the DNA is TGTGCCAGCAGCGAGGGGGGACAGGGATCCTACGAGCAGTACTTC.

The V gene is TRBV29-1, the J gene TRBJ1-2; D remains ambiguous. The CDR3 has 13 residues. V dropped 7 bases and J dropped 2 bases, with 14 bases sitting between them. Germline V gene sequence: CDR1 SQVTM, CDR2 ANQGSEA. In DNA, the CDR3 is TGCAGCGGCCTCTGGCCATTGAACTATGGCTACACCTTC. Its translation: CSGLWPLNYGYTF.

The gene calls are TRBV7-9 and TRBJ2-7; the match to TRBD2 covers 12 bases. The ends lost 5 bases at V and 2 bases at J; junction bases unmatched: 7. The CDR3 length is 16 residues. Germline V CDR1 and CDR2: SEHNR, FQNEAQ (reference sequence). The CDR3 reads CASSITSGGLTYEQYF. CDR3 nucleotides: TGTGCCAGCAGCATCACTAGCGGGGGGCTAACCTACGAGCAGTACTTC.

This chain joins TRBV5-1 and TRBJ1-2, with unresolved D. Trimming shortened V by 1 base and J by 0 bases, and 10 bases separated the two germline ends. CDR1 and CDR2 (germline): SGHRS, YFSETQ. The CDR3 has 15 amino acids. The CDR3 spells CASSLTAPANYGYTF. The CDR3 DNA is TGCGCCAGCAGCTTGACGGCGCCTGCTAACTATGGCTACACCTTC.

The chain combines TRBV2 with TRBJ1-5, with a tentative D call TRBD1 (6 bases). This CDR3 is built from 15 residues. With 8 bases removed from V and 0 bases from J, the gap between germline ends came to 14 bases. Germline V gives CDR1 SNHLY, CDR2 FYNNEI. This CDR3 reads CASGQDSHSNQPQHF. DNA for the CDR3: TGTGCCAGCGGTCAGGACAGTCATAGCAATCAGCCCCAGCATTTT.

This chain links TRBV4-1 with TRBJ2-5, with D possibly TRBD2 on 6 matching bases. Germline CDR1 reads MGHRA; CDR2 reads YSYEKL. V was pared by 2 bases and J by 1 base, with 8 bases between. There are 14 residues in the CDR3. The CDR3 DNA reads TGCGCCAGCAGCCAATGGACTATCCAAGAGACCCAGTACTTC. As protein: CASSQWTIQETQYF.

The chain employs TRBV19 and TRBJ1-6, with D possibly TRBD1 on 5 matching bases. CDR1 LNHDA and CDR2 SQIVND come from the germline V gene (reference sequence). Trimming cost V 2 bases and J 10 bases, with 12 bases left between them. The CDR3 totals 14 residues. CDR3 in amino acids: CASSITRVESPLHF. The CDR3 DNA reads as TGTGCCAGTAGTATAACCAGGGTCGAATCACCCCTCCACTTT.

The chain joins TRBV6-1 to TRBJ1-5; D is undetermined. Germline values: CDR1 MNHNS, CDR2 SASEGT. This CDR3 has 14 amino acids. The V gene lost 7 bases and the J gene lost 3 bases, with 13 bases spanning the gap. CDR3 loop: CASTWRDDNQPQHF. For the CDR3, the DNA is TGTGCCAGCACGTGGAGGGATGACAATCAGCCCCAGCATTTT.

The chain joins TRBV2 to TRBJ2-3, with TRBD2 matching 14 bases. This CDR3 has 15 residues. V gave up 6 bases and J gave up 6 bases; unmatched junction bases: 5. Looked up from germline, CDR1 is SNHLY and CDR2 is FYNNEI. CDR3 bases: TGTGCCAGCAGGAAGACTAGCGGGGGGGCGGATACGCAGTATTTT. Residues: CASRKTSGGADTQYF.

CDR3 in DNA: TGTGCCAGCAGCTTGGCCAGGGGAAGGGATGGCTACACCTTC. Translated: CASSLARGRDGYTF. The V gene is TRBV4-2, the J gene TRBJ1-2; perhaps TRBD1 as D (6 bases). Germline values: CDR1 LGHNA, CDR2 YNFKEQ. This CDR3 comprises 14 residues. The V gene lost 5 bases and the J gene lost 6 bases, with 16 bases spanning the gap.

The chain has TRBV5-8 and TRBJ1-5, with a tentative D call TRBD1 (6 bases). Germline V CDR1 and CDR2: SGHTS, YDEGEE. CDR3 size: 15 residues. V lost 2 bases and J 0 bases, leaving 9 bases between the germline ends. CDR3 sequence reads: CASSFQGYSNQPQHF. CDR3 DNA sequence: TGTGCCAGCAGCTTCCAGGGGTATAGCAATCAGCCCCAGCATTTT.

V and J are TRBV29-1 and TRBJ1-2; perhaps TRBD1 as D (5 bases). The CDR3 sequence is 12 residues long. Looked up from germline, CDR1 is SQVTM and CDR2 is ANQGSEA. The germline V and J ends were trimmed by 0 bases and 8 bases, with 10 bases remaining between them. The chain's CDR3 is CSVEDRGRGYTF. CDR3 in DNA: TGCAGCGTTGAAGATAGGGGACGAGGCTACACCTTC.

The chain uses TRBV7-9 and TRBJ1-2, with D hard to call. The CDR3 sequence is 13 residues long. With 5 bases removed from V and 4 bases from J, the gap between germline ends came to 11 bases. CDR1 and CDR2 (germline): SEHNR, FQNEAQ (reference sequence). The DNA for the CDR3 is TGTGCCAGCAGCAACCACCACGGCTATGGCTACACCTTC. This sequence encodes CASSNHHGYGYTF.

The gene calls are TRBV5-5 and TRBJ1-1; D gene ambiguous. Trimming took off 3 bases at V and 3 bases at J, with 12 bases between the two ends. This CDR3 contains 14 residues. Germline CDR1 SGHKS, CDR2 YYEKEE (reference sequence). CDR3 sequence: CASSWYQPDTEAFF. Written as DNA, the CDR3 is TGTGCCAGCAGCTGGTACCAGCCCGACACTGAAGCTTTCTTT.

The V call is TRBV5-4, the J call TRBJ1-2; 8 nucleotides line up with TRBD1. The V gene end was trimmed by 4 bases and the J gene end by 5 bases; junction bases not matched to a gene: 7. Germline-derived CDR1 and CDR2 are SGHNT and YYREEE (reference sequence). The CDR3 has 14 residues. CDR3 in DNA: TGTGCCAGCAGCGCCGGGACAGGCGGGTATGGCTACACCTTC. Its translation is CASSAGTGGYGYTF.

DNA of the CDR3: TGTGCCATCAGTTCTACGGGTCTTTCTGGGGCCAACGTCCTGACTTTC. This translates into CAISSTGLSGANVLTF. The rearrangement joins TRBV10-3 to TRBJ2-6; D not resolved. V was pared by 5 bases and J by 1 base, with 12 bases between. CDR3 length: 16 amino acids. The germline CDR1 and CDR2 sequences are ENHRY and SYGVKD.

J is TRBJ2-1 and V is TRBV7-2; the D is unclear. V was pared by 1 base and J by 6 bases, with 7 bases between. Per germline, CDR1 SGHTA and CDR2 FQGNSA. The CDR3 has 13 amino acids. CDR3: CASSLDFVNEQFF. In nucleotides, the CDR3 is TGTGCCAGCAGCTTAGATTTCGTCAATGAGCAGTTCTTC.

The chain recombines TRBV6-1 with TRBJ1-5; D gene unclear. The CDR3 is 15 amino acids. The V end was cut by 5 bases, the J end by 0 bases, with 11 bases between. Germline V lookup: CDR1 MNHNS, CDR2 SASEGT. CDR3 in amino acids: CASSSRPVSNQPQHF. DNA for the CDR3: TGTGCCAGCAGTAGCCGACCGGTTAGCAATCAGCCCCAGCATTTT.

The chain links TRBV28 to TRBJ2-5; the match to TRBD1 covers 8 bases. V lost 5 bases and J lost 5; bases outside the gene matches: 7. The CDR3 has 14 amino acids. CDR1 is MDHEN and CDR2 is SYDVKM in the germline V gene. CDR3: CASSRQGTSETQYF. DNA for the CDR3: TGTGCCAGCAGTCGACAGGGGACAAGTGAGACCCAGTACTTC. Full variable domain (rest looked up from reference TRBV28 and TRBJ2-5): DVKVTQSSRYLVKRTGEKVFLECVQDMDHENMFWYRQDPGLGLRLIYFSYDVKMKEKGDIPEGYSVSREKKERFSLILESASTNQTSMYLCASSRQGTSETQYFGPGTRLLVL.

The V and J genes are TRBV7-6 and TRBJ2-5; D unresolved. Trimming took 1 base from V and 7 from J, leaving 10 bases between them. CDR1 is SGHVS and CDR2 is FNYEAQ in the germline V gene. The CDR3 contains 13 residues. The CDR3 here is CASSLDRLGTQYF. The DNA of the CDR3 is TGTGCCAGCAGCTTAGACCGCCTGGGGACCCAGTACTTC.

The gene calls are TRBV19 and TRBJ1-1; 8 nucleotides agree with TRBD1. Germline V gene data show CDR1 as LNHDA and CDR2 as SQIVND (reference sequence). CDR3 length: 14 amino acids. V shed 3 bases, J shed 2 bases, and the junction held 2 bases outside the gene matches. The CDR3 DNA reads TGTGCCAGTAGTATGGGGACAGGTAACACTGAAGCTTTCTTT. Translated, it gives CASSMGTGNTEAFF.

This chain links TRBV19 with TRBJ1-2, with 8 bases identical to TRBD1. Germline V gene lookup returns CDR1 LNHDA and CDR2 SQIVND (reference sequence). There are 13 residues in the CDR3. J gave up 5 bases and V 5 bases, and 4 bases lay outside the gene matches. CDR3 DNA: TGTGCCAGTAGTCGACAGGGGAATTATGGCTACACCTTC. This gives the protein CASSRQGNYGYTF.

Judged by abundance, this clone is medium-sized. The rearrangement links TRBV6-5 to TRBJ1-6, with a tentative D call TRBD1 (5 bases). This CDR3 spans 15 amino acids. Trimming pared 2 bases from V and 9 bases from J, leaving 14 bases between. Germline CDR1 is MNHEY and CDR2 is SVGAGI. The CDR3 loop reads CASSYLGSRVSPLHF. CDR3 nucleotides: TGTGCCAGCAGTTACCTGGGTTCCAGGGTTTCACCCCTCCACTTT.

A single count supports this clone. The chain is built from TRBV5-1 and TRBJ2-1; possible D gene TRBD2, 6 bases. The CDR3 covers 14 residues. CDR1 is SGHRS and CDR2 is YFSETQ in the germline V gene. V dropped 6 bases and J dropped 3 bases, with 13 bases sitting between them. This chain's CDR3 is CASTPGLIYNEQFF. The CDR3 coding sequence is TGCGCCAGCACACCGGGACTTATCTACAATGAGCAGTTCTTC.

This chain joins TRBV7-9 and TRBJ2-3, with D unclear. V lost 5 bases to trimming and J lost 6 bases, with 24 bases between them. CDR1 SEHNR and CDR2 FQNEAQ come from the germline V gene (reference sequence). The CDR3 runs to 17 residues. The CDR3 region is CASSLEVAIPAGDTQYF. The CDR3 DNA is TGTGCCAGCAGCCTTGAGGTGGCGATCCCCGCCGGGGATACGCAGTATTTT. The full variable domain, with the rest looked up from reference TRBV7-9 and TRBJ2-3, is DTGVSQNPRHKITKRGQNVTFRCDPISEHNRLYWYRQTLGQGPEFLTYFQNEAQLEKSRLLSDRFSAERPKGSFSTLEIQRTEQGDSAMYLCASSLEVAIPAGDTQYFGPGTRLTVL.

The rearrangement uses TRBV7-9 and TRBJ2-1, with a tentative D call TRBD1 (6 bases). The CDR3 totals 16 residues. Germline V CDR1 and CDR2: SEHNR, FQNEAQ (reference sequence). Trimming pared 5 bases from V and 4 bases from J, leaving 18 bases between. The chain's CDR3 is CASSPARGHVYNEQFF. The CDR3 DNA follows: TGTGCCAGCAGCCCCGCAAGGGGACACGTATACAATGAGCAGTTCTTC.

CDR3 residues: CASSEISGWAEAFF. CDR3 sequence (DNA): TGTGCCAGCAGTGAAATCAGCGGTTGGGCTGAAGCTTTCTTT. The chain uses TRBV27 and TRBJ1-1; D uncertain. Germline values: CDR1 MNHEY, CDR2 SMNVEV (reference sequence). The V gene lost 5 bases and the J gene lost 6 bases, with 16 bases spanning the gap. The CDR3 contains 14 residues.

The chain combines TRBV11-2 with TRBJ2-7; D ambiguous. Germline lookup yields CDR1 SGHAT and CDR2 FQNNGV. This CDR3 region has 12 residues. Trimming stripped 5 bases from V and 4 bases from J, with 9 bases between. The CDR3 loop is CASSPPGYEQYF. The CDR3 DNA sequence: TGTGCCAGCAGCCCCCCGGGTTACGAGCAGTACTTC.